This is a list of T cell receptor beta chains from one sample in a study of cytomegalovirus exposure and HLA in healthy donors. Only in-frame clones appear in the TCRdb table, and some are missing; sequencing was by immunoSEQ multiplex PCR. The sample lists 250,000 or so clones, roughly 84% occurring once. Sequencing was carried out using PBMCs. The receptors here all came from a man in his late teens or twenties in good health and CMV-seropositive. CDR3s include the opening cysteine and the closing phenylalanine or tryptophan. The D gene is left open where the match is weak. Clone size is stated in some rows and not others, as once, few, many or a class when expanded.

V	J	size	D	DNA	CDR3
TRBV4-3	TRBJ1-2	few	TRBD1	TGCGCCAGCAGCCGCCTTGAACGGACAGGGGGCGGAGGCTACACCTTC	CASSRLERTGGGGYTF
TRBV7-6	TRBJ1-4	NA	TRBD1	TGTGCCAGCAGCTTTCGGACAGGGGATGAAAAACTGTTTTTT	CASSFRTGDEKLFF
TRBV7-9	TRBJ2-7	NA	NA	TGTGCCAGCAGCTCCCTCCGGAACGAGCAGTACTTC	CASSSLRNEQYF
TRBV7-9	TRBJ2-7	NA	NA	TGTGCCAGCAGCTTATCTGAGGGGACCTACGAGCAGTACTTC	CASSLSEGTYEQYF
TRBV28	TRBJ2-7	NA	TRBD2	TGTGCCAGCAGTTCCCCCGGACTAGCGGGAGGGCCACGGGAGCAGTACTTC	CASSSPGLAGGPREQYF
TRBV5-1	TRBJ2-3	NA	NA	TGCGCCAGCAGCTCGGGACCCACAGATACGCAGTATTTT	CASSSGPTDTQYF
TRBV15	TRBJ1-1	NA	NA	TGTGCCACCAGCAGAGGGGTAACGAACACTGAAGCTTTCTTT	CATSRGVTNTEAFF
TRBV18	TRBJ2-3	NA	NA	TGTGCCAGCTCACCGGGATTTTCAGGGACTTGGACAGATACGCAGTATTTT	CASSPGFSGTWTDTQYF
TRBV5-6	TRBJ2-1	once	NA	TGTGCCAGCAGCTTAGAAGCTTTCGATGAGCAGTTCTTC	CASSLEAFDEQFF
TRBV6-4	TRBJ2-3	medium-sized	TRBD2	TGTGCCAGCAGTGACTCACTAGCGGGAGGGCCAGATACGCAGTATTTT	CASSDSLAGGPDTQYF
TRBV29-1	TRBJ2-3	NA	NA	TGCAGCGTCCGCGGACACTCAACGCAGTATTTT	CSVRGHSTQYF
TRBV9	TRBJ2-5	NA	TRBD2	TGTGCCAGCAGCGTAGCCGGGAGGGCCTTTGAGACCCAGTACTTC	CASSVAGRAFETQYF
TRBV28	TRBJ1-1	NA	NA	TGTGCCAGCAGTTTTATCGGGAACACTGAAGCTTTCTTT	CASSFIGNTEAFF
TRBV28	TRBJ2-1	once	NA	TGTGCCAGCAGCGGCGGGACACGATTCAATGAGCAGTTCTTC	CASSGGTRFNEQFF
TRBV5-6	TRBJ2-7	NA	NA	TGTGCCAGCAGCTTGTCGGCCTACGAGCAGTACTTC	CASSLSAYEQYF
TRBV28	TRBJ2-2	NA	TRBD1	TGTGCCAGCAAGGCAGGGGGAGCCGGGGAGCTGTTTTTT	CASKAGGAGELFF
TRBV27	TRBJ2-2	NA	NA	TGTGCCAGCAGTTTGGGAGTCGGGGCCGGGGAGCTGTTTTTT	CASSLGVGAGELFF